This passage covers 18 T cell receptor beta chains from one sample sequenced in a study of sequential checkpoint blockade in melanoma. Clones were read by immunoSEQ multiplex PCR, and TCRdb kept only the in-frame ones, dropping some. This sample yields roughly 3,400 clones, of which 24% are seen a single time; about 9.5% belongs to the top ten. The treatment is: randomized to nivolumab then ipilimumab (arm A) or the reverse (arm B). This specimen consisted of tumor tissue (inferred from file names), obtained from a patient given nivolumab and ipilimumab in sequence. The origin of the receptors is a human donor with melanoma.

This clone was found many times. This chain links TRBV11-3 with TRBJ1-5, with D maybe TRBD1 (6 bases). V shed 2 bases and J shed 8 bases, with 16 bases lying between them. The CDR3 loop spans 15 amino acids. Germline V gives CDR1 SGHNT, CDR2 YENEEA. This CDR3 reads CASSLSLDRPKPQHF. Here the CDR3 DNA reads TGTGCCAGCAGCTTATCCCTCGACAGGCCAAAGCCCCAGCATTTT.

This clone was observed a few times. One end of the junction does not line up with germline, which may come from a read error. This sequence joins TRBV6-8 and TRBJ1-2, with 7 bases fitting TRBD1. This CDR3 comprises 15 residues. Per the germline V gene, CDR1 is MNHGY and CDR2 is SAAAGT. The CDR3 DNA reads TGTGCCATCAGTGGGGGGACAGATATAAACTATGGCTACACCTTC. Translation: CAISGGTDINYGYTF.

This clone rates as medium-sized (0.01 to 0.1%). The chain combines TRBV11-3 with TRBJ2-1, with 13 bases fitting TRBD2. V trimming: 5 bases; J trimming: 8 bases; junction bases outside the gene matches: 15. Germline assignment: CDR1 SGHNT and CDR2 YENEEA. The CDR3 contains 18 residues. This chain's CDR3 is CASSASRPGLAGFDEQFF. CDR3 DNA: TGTGCCAGCAGCGCCTCCCGTCCGGGACTAGCGGGGTTCGATGAGCAGTTCTTC.

By share, this clone ranks as large (0.1 to 1%). The chain links TRBV6-8 to TRBJ1-5; D is perhaps TRBD1 (5 bases). This CDR3 has 15 amino acids. Trimming shortened V by 2 bases and J by 3 bases, and 11 bases separated the two germline ends. From germline, CDR1 is MNHGY and CDR2 SAAAGT. DNA of the CDR3: TGTGCCAGCAGTTACACAGGCAACCCCAATCAGCCCCAGCATTTT. This encodes CASSYTGNPNQPQHF.

This clone occurred many times. The V call is TRBV11-3, the J call TRBJ1-2; D uncertain. The CDR3 extends over 14 amino acids. The germline gives CDR1 SGHNT, CDR2 YENEEA. Trimming removed 5 bases from V and 6 bases from J, with 16 bases in between. CDR3 coding DNA: TGTGCCAGCAGCCCGGGAACGGGAAGGAATGGCTACACCTTC. Translation: CASSPGTGRNGYTF.

This clone has a count of ten or more. The chain carries TRBV9 and TRBJ2-4, with D unclear. The CDR3 extends over 16 amino acids. V was clipped by 5 bases and J by 2 bases, with 17 bases between them. The V gene's germline CDR1 is SGDLS and CDR2 YYNGEE. The CDR3 bases are TGTGCCAGCAGTATCATACCCGGTGATACCAAAAACATTCAGTACTTC. It codes for CASSIIPGDTKNIQYF.

This clone was counted once. The V and J genes are TRBV5-1 and TRBJ1-2, with D unresolved. The germline V and J ends were trimmed by 0 bases and 5 bases, with 11 bases remaining between them. Looked up from germline, CDR1 is SGHRS and CDR2 is YFSETQ. CDR3 size: 14 residues. The DNA of the CDR3 is TGCGCCAGCAGCTTGGATGGTTCGGGATATGGCTACACCTTC. Translation: CASSLDGSGYGYTF.

This clone came up many times. The V and J genes are TRBV7-4 and TRBJ1-5; D not certain. In germline, CDR1 is SGHVT, CDR2 SQSDAQ. The length of the CDR3 is 13 residues. The V gene lost 2 bases and the J gene lost 7 bases, with 9 bases spanning the gap. The CDR3: CASSLMGSQPQHF. As DNA, the CDR3 is TGTGCCAGCAGCTTAATGGGAAGCCAGCCCCAGCATTTT.

In its sample, this clone was seen a few times. The CDR3 loop is CASARTGGQSNSPLHF. The CDR3 nucleotides are TGCGCCAGCGCCAGGACAGGGGGCCAGAGTAATTCACCCCTCCACTTT. The chain has TRBV5-1 and TRBJ1-6, with 11 bases identical to TRBD1. CDR1 and CDR2 from the germline V gene are SGHRS and YFSETQ. J lost 6 bases, V lost 7 bases, and 9 bases had no gene match. The CDR3 runs 16 residues.

Turning to this clone: At one end, the junction sequence differs from germline, possibly due to a read error. The CDR3 DNA sequence: TGTGCCAGCTCGCCACAGGGGGTCAGCACAGATACGCAGTATTTT. It encodes CASSPQGVSTDTQYF. The chain is built from TRBV18 and TRBJ2-3; 8 bases match TRBD1. Looked up from germline, CDR1 is KGHSH and CDR2 is LQKENI. This CDR3 contains 15 residues.

V usage is TRBV19 and J usage is TRBJ1-3; a weak D match, TRBD1 (5 bases). There are 16 residues in the CDR3. V dropped 3 bases and J dropped 0 bases, with 12 bases sitting between them. The germline gives CDR1 LNHDA, CDR2 SQIVND (reference sequence). Here the CDR3 reads CASSMAGQISGNTIYF. The CDR3 coding sequence is TGTGCCAGTAGTATGGCGGGGCAGATCTCTGGAAACACCATATATTTT.

J is TRBJ1-2 and V is TRBV5-1, with no clear D. CDR1 SGHRS and CDR2 YFSETQ come from the germline V gene. The length of the CDR3 is 14 residues. V was cut by 0 bases and J by 6 bases, with 12 bases left in between. DNA of the CDR3: TGCGCCAGCAGCTTGGAGTCCAGGTTGGATGGCTACACCTTC. Translation gives CASSLESRLDGYTF.

In this sample, this clone turned up a few times. The chain is built from TRBV11-3 and TRBJ1-3, with a possible D match to TRBD1 (6 bases). Trimming removed 2 bases at V and 12 bases at J, with 23 bases between. The CDR3 length is 16 residues. Looked up from germline, CDR1 is SGHNT and CDR2 is YENEEA. CDR3 in DNA: TGTGCCAGCAGCTTAACATCGGGGGGGCAGGGTGATCGCATATATTTT. This codes for CASSLTSGGQGDRIYF.

This clone was counted once. The rearrangement uses TRBV5-1 and TRBJ2-5, with TRBD1 matching 7 bases. Losses at the gene ends were 1 base for V and 4 bases for J; bases not matched to a gene: 7. The CDR3 covers 15 residues. Per germline, CDR1 SGHRS and CDR2 YFSETQ. This chain's CDR3 is CASSLSTQGRETQYF. Here the CDR3 DNA reads TGCGCCAGCAGCTTGTCTACACAGGGGAGAGAGACCCAGTACTTC.

This clone was seen only a few times. The chain combines TRBV6-8 with TRBJ2-1, with TRBD2 identical over 13 bases. The V and J ends lost 5 bases and 5 bases, in that order; junction bases with no gene match: 0. Germline V gene data show CDR1 as MNHGY and CDR2 as SAAAGT. The CDR3 contains 14 residues. The CDR3 loop is CASSTSGGDNEQFF. The CDR3 region has the DNA TGTGCCAGCAGTACTAGCGGGGGGGACAATGAGCAGTTCTTC.

The V call is TRBV19, the J call TRBJ2-1; D unclear. The CDR3 length is 12 residues. CDR1 LNHDA and CDR2 SQIVND come from the germline V gene (reference sequence). Deletions cut 11 bases from V and 7 bases from J, with 15 bases between. The CDR3 DNA reads TGTGCCTCCTCCTACCCCGGGAATGAGCAGTTCTTC. Its protein product is CASSYPGNEQFF.

The chain uses TRBV14 and TRBJ2-7; 10 bases are a match to TRBD2. The germline gives CDR1 SGHDN, CDR2 FVKESK. Losses at the gene ends were 4 bases for V and 3 bases for J; bases not matched to a gene: 9. The CDR3 is 16 residues long. The CDR3 region is CASSRSLAGLFYEQYF. In DNA form, the CDR3 reads TGTGCCAGCAGCCGTTCACTAGCGGGGCTTTTCTACGAGCAGTACTTC.

J is TRBJ1-5 and V is TRBV7-1; D is possibly TRBD1 (6 bases). TRBV7-1 is sorted into the ORF group, with uncertain function. The CDR3 is 13 residues long. V gave up 4 bases and J gave up 6 bases, with 10 bases separating them. The CDR3 loop is CASSYTGTQPQHF. CDR3 nucleotides: TGTGCCAGCAGCTATACAGGGACTCAGCCCCAGCATTTT.